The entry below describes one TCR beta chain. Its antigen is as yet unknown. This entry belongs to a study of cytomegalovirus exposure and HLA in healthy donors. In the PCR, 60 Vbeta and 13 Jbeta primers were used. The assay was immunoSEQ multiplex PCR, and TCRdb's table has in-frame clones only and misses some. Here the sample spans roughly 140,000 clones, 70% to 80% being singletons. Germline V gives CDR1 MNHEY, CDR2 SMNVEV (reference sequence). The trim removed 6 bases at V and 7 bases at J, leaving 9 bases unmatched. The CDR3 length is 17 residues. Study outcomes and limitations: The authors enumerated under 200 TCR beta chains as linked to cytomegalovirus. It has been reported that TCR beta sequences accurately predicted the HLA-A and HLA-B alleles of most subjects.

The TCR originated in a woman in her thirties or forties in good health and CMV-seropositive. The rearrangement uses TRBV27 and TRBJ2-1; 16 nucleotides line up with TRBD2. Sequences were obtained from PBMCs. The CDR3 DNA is TGTGCCAGCAGCCCAGGGACTAGCGGGAGGGCCAAGAATGAGCAGTTCTTC. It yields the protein CASSPGTSGRAKNEQFF.